The next 11 T cell receptor beta chains were all read from a single sample in a study of early T cells in non-severe SARS-CoV-2 infection. Via MiXCR, TCRdb re-called the 5' RACE reads, giving one row per CDR3 protein. The profile covers tens of thousands of distinct CDR3 sequences, with 10% to 15% appearing a single time and roughly 3.1% taken by the ten largest. Sequenced sample: whole blood. The receptors were gathered from an adult who was a healthcare worker with PCR-confirmed SARS-CoV-2 infection or an uninfected control (not recorded which).

This clonotype has just a few counts. Here the CDR3 DNA reads TGTGCCAGCACTTCGTTCTGGACGGAATCTAATAATTCACCCCTCCACTTT. Translation gives CASTSFWTESNNSPLHF. This chain joins TRBV28 and TRBJ1-6; D gene uncertain. Germline assignment: CDR1 MDHEN and CDR2 SYDVKM. V lost 7 bases and J 5 bases, leaving 21 bases between the germline ends. CDR3 size: 17 residues.

With regard to this clonotype: A much more abundant neighbour one base away suggests this may be a read error. V and J are TRBV7-2 and TRBJ2-1; the match to TRBD2 covers 9 bases. This CDR3 spans 15 amino acids. V shed 6 bases and J 4 bases; nucleotides not matched to a gene: 7. CDR1 SGHTA and CDR2 FQGNSA come from the germline V gene. CDR3 loop: CASSSQAGGYNEQFF. In DNA form, the CDR3 reads TGTGCCAGCAGTTCACAAGCGGGAGGATACAATGAGCAGTTCTTC.

This clonotype was seen a handful of times. CDR3 in amino acids: CASSGTRAYNEQFF. For the CDR3, the DNA is TGTGCCAGCAGTGGGACACGTGCCTACAATGAGCAGTTCTTC. The chain combines TRBV27 with TRBJ2-1, with TRBD1 as a possible D gene (6 bases). Germline CDR1 reads MNHEY; CDR2 reads SMNVEV (reference sequence). The CDR3 spans 14 residues. V was trimmed by 5 bases and J by 2 bases, leaving 10 bases between them.

This clonotype was recorded at least ten times. The chain recombines TRBV11-2 with TRBJ2-3, with 13 nucleotides matching TRBD2. This CDR3 spans 17 amino acids. The germline V gene has CDR1 SGHAT and CDR2 FQNNGV. Trimming cost V 5 bases and J 4 bases; bases outside gene matches: 9. CDR3 sequence reads: CASSGSTGTSGADTQYF. The CDR3 DNA reads TGTGCCAGCAGCGGTTCCACCGGGACTAGCGGGGCAGATACGCAGTATTTT.

This clonotype was picked up many times. J is TRBJ1-5 and V is TRBV7-9; weak D call: TRBD1 (5 bases). The germline V and J ends were trimmed by 1 base and 6 bases, with 10 bases remaining between them. CDR1 and CDR2 from the germline V gene are SEHNR and FQNEAQ (reference sequence). This CDR3 is built from 14 residues. The CDR3 DNA sequence: TGTGCCAGCAGCTTAGGAGGGGAAGGTCAGCCCCAGCATTTT. It encodes CASSLGGEGQPQHF.

This clonotype was observed at least ten times. The chain joins TRBV6-5 to TRBJ1-6, with D maybe TRBD1 (6 bases). Trimming pared 6 bases from V and 7 bases from J, leaving 10 bases between. Germline CDR1 is MNHEY and CDR2 is SVGAGI. The CDR3 consists of 13 residues. The CDR3 reads CASRDRRNSPLHF. DNA for the CDR3: TGTGCCAGCAGAGACAGGCGAAATTCACCCCTCCACTTT.

The gene calls are TRBV27 and TRBJ2-1, with 10 bases matching TRBD2. Per germline, CDR1 MNHEY and CDR2 SMNVEV (reference sequence). With 6 bases clipped from V and 7 bases from J, the junction kept 6 bases outside the gene matches. This CDR3 comprises 14 residues. In nucleotides, the CDR3 is TGTGCCAGCAGGCCCAGCGGGGGGGCTAATGAGCAGTTCTTC. Protein: CASRPSGGANEQFF.

This clonotype has a count of ten or more. In nucleotides, the CDR3 is TGTGCCAGCAGCTTACTAGCGGGGGGGCTCAATGAGCAGTTCTTC. Translated: CASSLLAGGLNEQFF. This sequence joins TRBV7-3 and TRBJ2-1; 12 positions match TRBD2. The ends lost 2 bases at V and 6 bases at J; junction bases unmatched: 2. Germline values: CDR1 SGHTA, CDR2 FQGTGA. CDR3 length equals 15 residues.

This chain links TRBV11-3 with TRBJ2-3; 9 bases line up with TRBD2. The ends lost 5 bases at V and 2 bases at J; junction bases unmatched: 5. Germline CDR1 reads SGHNT; CDR2 reads YENEEA. The length of the CDR3 is 15 residues. The CDR3 sequence is CASSLLAGSTDTQYF. The CDR3 DNA sequence: TGTGCCAGCAGCCTCCTAGCGGGATCCACAGATACGCAGTATTTT.

This clonotype was picked up many times. V and J are TRBV5-8 and TRBJ2-5; TRBD2 matches 8 bases. Trimming at V came to 3 bases and at J to 0 bases, leaving 7 bases not matched to a gene. Germline V gene sequence: CDR1 SGHTS, CDR2 YDEGEE. This CDR3 is 16 amino acids long. CDR3 amino acids: CASSSGVAGNQETQYF. The CDR3 nucleotides read TGTGCCAGCAGCTCCGGAGTAGCGGGGAACCAAGAGACCCAGTACTTC.

This clonotype was counted a few times. The rearrangement links TRBV5-4 to TRBJ1-1; the D is unclear. V lost 0 bases and J 3 bases, leaving 6 bases between the germline ends. CDR1 is SGHNT and CDR2 is YYREEE in the germline V gene (reference sequence). The CDR3 is made up of 13 amino acids. The CDR3 protein is CASSLGPYTEAFF. In nucleotides, the CDR3 is TGTGCCAGCAGCTTGGGCCCTTACACTGAAGCTTTCTTT.